This TCR beta chain was obtained from a study of blood T cell repertoires in COVID-19 (dated by TCRdb to 2019 to 2021). With respect to the entire study: Samples covering the acute and convalescent phases of COVID-19 were provided by collaborators in the United States, Italy and Spain. The material from the prospective study consisted of cDNA or gDNA derived from T cells, B-cell-depleted T cells, or PBMCs. Subjects who had been exposed to COVID-19, were actively infected with it, or had recovered from it provided the deeply sampled blood TCRbeta repertoires that made up the dataset. The repertoires were released in a freely available public database intended as a resource for research on the immune response to SARS-CoV-2. The samples were drawn from two sources: the first 160 participants of the ongoing ImmuneRACE study, and fewer than 1,500 subjects contributed by 6 global collaborators. Nearly every sample came with metadata listing a de-identified subject ID, COVID-19 status, age in years and sex. HLA class I and class II types, where available, came from metadata supplied by the sample provider rather than from assay-based typing. Overall study outcomes, separate from this receptor: Clinical and demographic metadata were provided uncurated, with the amount varying by source and participant.

One collaborating source in Seattle enrolled patients during active infection and followed them longitudinally through the course of disease. Collaborating institutions collected whole blood in K2EDTA tubes following their own protocols. For TCRbeta analysis, collaborators shipped samples in one of three forms: frozen whole blood, isolated PBMCs, or DNA extracted from either of those sample types. The CDR3 starts with the cysteine, ends with the phenylalanine, and has 17 residues. The kept DNA is CDR3 alone, 51 bases in frame from the first base. The germline V and J ends show losses of 4 bases and 1 base respectively, and no gene match explains 11 bases of the junction. CDR1 SGHTA and CDR2 FQGNSA are derived from the germline V gene. The immunoSEQ Assay, a bias-controlled multiplex PCR, was used to amplify TCRbeta CDR3 regions from genomic DNA. From the authors' description of their analysis: The number of nucleated cells in each sample was estimated from the amplification of reference gene primers within the assay. Sequence reads were collapsed and filtered to measure the absolute abundance of every unique TCRbeta CDR3 rearrangement. For each sample, productive Simpson clonality was calculated by taking the square root of Simpson's diversity index across productive rearrangements. Here the immuneACCESS table is served through TCRdb, limited to in-frame sequences with V and J called. Missing clones are a known gap in these copies; in checked studies unresolved V genes cover under half, and the rest lacks a known reason. V and J calls and clone size are those listed in that table; D and trimming were worked out from the DNA. This sample is represented by 150,000 to 200,000 clones; just under 90% of them were singletons. The top ten hold approximately 13% of the sample.

In the case of this clone: The clone's antigen remains unknown. No qualities accompany the bases; no much larger clone lies one base away.

The rearrangement joined TRBV7-2 to TRBJ2-3, with 7 central nucleotides matching TRBD1. This clonotype originated in a woman in her 70s with COVID-19, enrolled during active disease. The sample comprised peripheral blood. The DNA sequence is given as TGTGCCAGCAGCTCCCAGATAAAGACAGGGCGCACAGATACGCAGTATTTT. Its amino acids are CASSSQIKTGRTDTQYF.